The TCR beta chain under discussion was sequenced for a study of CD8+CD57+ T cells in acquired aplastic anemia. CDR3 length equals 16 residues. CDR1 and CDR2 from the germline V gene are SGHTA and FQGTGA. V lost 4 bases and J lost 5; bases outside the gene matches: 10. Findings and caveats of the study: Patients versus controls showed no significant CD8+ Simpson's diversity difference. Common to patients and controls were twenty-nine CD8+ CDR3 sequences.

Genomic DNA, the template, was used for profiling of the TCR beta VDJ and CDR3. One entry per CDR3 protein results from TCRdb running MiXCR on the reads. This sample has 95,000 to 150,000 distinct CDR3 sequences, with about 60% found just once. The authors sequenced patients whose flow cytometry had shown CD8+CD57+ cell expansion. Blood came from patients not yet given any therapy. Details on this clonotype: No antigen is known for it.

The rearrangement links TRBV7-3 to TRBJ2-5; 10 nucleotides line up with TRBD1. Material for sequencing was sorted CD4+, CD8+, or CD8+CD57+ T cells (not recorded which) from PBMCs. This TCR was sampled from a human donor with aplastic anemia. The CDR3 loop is CASSSKPGQGFETQYF. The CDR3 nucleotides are TGTGCCAGCAGCTCGAAACCGGGACAGGGGTTCGAGACCCAGTACTTC.